This TCR beta chain was obtained from a study of patients and donors after allogeneic stem cell transplantation. TCRdb re-derived calls from the RT-PCR reads in MiXCR, one entry per CDR3 protein. The sample comprises about 960,000 distinct CDR3 sequences, roughly 17% of which are singletons, and approximately 5.9% rests with the top ten. The germline V gene has CDR1 SGHRS and CDR2 YFSETQ. V was shortened by 2 bases and J by 3 bases, with 11 bases between the two germline ends. This CDR3 has 14 residues. The genes are TRBV5-1 and TRBJ1-2; maybe TRBD1 (6 bases). Sequencing used blood, either unsorted or a sorted T cell fraction (not recorded which). The receptor comes from a human donor who was either an allogeneic HSCT recipient or a stem cell or donor lymphocyte infusion donor (not recorded which). It is not recorded whose cells these are; they may come from a transplant donor. CDR3 nucleotide sequence: TGCGCCAGCAGCTTACAGGGATCCGACTATGGCTACACCTTC. This translates into CASSLQGSDYGYTF.